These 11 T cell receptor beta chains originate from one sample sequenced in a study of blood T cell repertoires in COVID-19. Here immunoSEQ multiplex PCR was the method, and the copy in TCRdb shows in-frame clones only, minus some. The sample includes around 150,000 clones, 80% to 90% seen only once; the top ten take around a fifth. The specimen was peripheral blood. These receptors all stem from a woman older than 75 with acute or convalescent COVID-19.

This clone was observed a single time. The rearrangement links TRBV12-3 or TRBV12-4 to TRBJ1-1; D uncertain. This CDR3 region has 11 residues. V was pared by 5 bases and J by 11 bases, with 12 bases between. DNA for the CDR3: TGTGCCAGCAGTATGGGCATGAATGCTTTCTTT. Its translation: CASSMGMNAFF.

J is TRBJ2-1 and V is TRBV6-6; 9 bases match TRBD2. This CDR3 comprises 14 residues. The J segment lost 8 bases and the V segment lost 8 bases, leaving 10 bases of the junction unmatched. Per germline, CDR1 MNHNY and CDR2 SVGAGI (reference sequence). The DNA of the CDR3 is TGTGCCAGCTCTGATTCCGGGACTAGCTATGAGCAGTTCTTC. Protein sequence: CASSDSGTSYEQFF.

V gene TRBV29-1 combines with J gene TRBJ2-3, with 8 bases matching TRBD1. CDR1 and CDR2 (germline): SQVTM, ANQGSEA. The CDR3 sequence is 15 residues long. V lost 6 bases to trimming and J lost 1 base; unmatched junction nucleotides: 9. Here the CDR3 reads CSVRKGTGRTDTQYF. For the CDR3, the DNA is TGCAGCGTACGTAAGGGGACAGGACGCACAGATACGCAGTATTTT.

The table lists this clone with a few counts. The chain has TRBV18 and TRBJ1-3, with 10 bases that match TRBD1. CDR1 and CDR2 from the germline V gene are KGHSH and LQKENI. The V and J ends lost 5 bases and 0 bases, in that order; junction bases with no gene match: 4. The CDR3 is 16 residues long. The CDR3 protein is CASSGRDRGSGNTIYF. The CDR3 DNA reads TGTGCCAGCTCAGGACGGGACAGGGGCTCTGGAAACACCATATATTTT.

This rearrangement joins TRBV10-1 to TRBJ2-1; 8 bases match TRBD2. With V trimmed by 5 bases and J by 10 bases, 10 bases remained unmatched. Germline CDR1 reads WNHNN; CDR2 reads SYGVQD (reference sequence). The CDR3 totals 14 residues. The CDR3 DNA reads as TGCGCCAGCAGTAGCGGGAGAGTGGGTAGGGAGCAGTTCTTC. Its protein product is CASSSGRVGREQFF.

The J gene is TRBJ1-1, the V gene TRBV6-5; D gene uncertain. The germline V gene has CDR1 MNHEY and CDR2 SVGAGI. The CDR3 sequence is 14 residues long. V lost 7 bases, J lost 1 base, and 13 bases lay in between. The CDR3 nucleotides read TGTGCCAGCACCCCCCGGGGAGGGAACACTGAAGCTTTCTTT. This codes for CASTPRGGNTEAFF.

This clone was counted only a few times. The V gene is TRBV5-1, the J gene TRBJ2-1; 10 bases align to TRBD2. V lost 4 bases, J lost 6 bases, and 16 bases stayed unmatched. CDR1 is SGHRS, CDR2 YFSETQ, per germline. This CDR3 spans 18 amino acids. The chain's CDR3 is CASSPNPISGGAFNEQFF. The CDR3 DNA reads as TGCGCCAGCAGCCCAAACCCCATAAGCGGGGGGGCCTTCAATGAGCAGTTCTTC. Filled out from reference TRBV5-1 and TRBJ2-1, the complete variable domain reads KAGVTQTPRYLIKTRGQQVTLSCSPISGHRSVSWYQQTPGQGLQFLFEYFSETQRNKGNFPGRFSGRQFSNSRSEMNVSTLELGDSALYLCASSPNPISGGAFNEQFFGPGTRLTVL.

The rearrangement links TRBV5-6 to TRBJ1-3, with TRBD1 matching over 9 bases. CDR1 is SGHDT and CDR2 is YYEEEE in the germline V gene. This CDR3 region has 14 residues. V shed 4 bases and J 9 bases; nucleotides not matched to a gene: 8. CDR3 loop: CASSLPGQGRTIYF. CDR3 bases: TGTGCCAGCAGCCTCCCGGGACAGGGACGCACCATATATTTT.

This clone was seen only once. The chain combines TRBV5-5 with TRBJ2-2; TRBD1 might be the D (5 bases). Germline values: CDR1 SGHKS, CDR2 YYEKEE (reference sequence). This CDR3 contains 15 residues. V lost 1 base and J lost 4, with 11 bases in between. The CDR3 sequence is CASSLTRQSTGELFF. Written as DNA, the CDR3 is TGTGCCAGCAGCTTGACCAGACAGAGCACCGGGGAGCTGTTTTTT.

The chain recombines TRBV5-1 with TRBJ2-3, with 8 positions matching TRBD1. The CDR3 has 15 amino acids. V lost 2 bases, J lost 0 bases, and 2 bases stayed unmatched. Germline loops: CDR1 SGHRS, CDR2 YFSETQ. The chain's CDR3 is CASSLWDRSTDTQYF. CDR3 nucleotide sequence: TGCGCCAGCAGCTTATGGGACAGGAGCACAGATACGCAGTATTTT.

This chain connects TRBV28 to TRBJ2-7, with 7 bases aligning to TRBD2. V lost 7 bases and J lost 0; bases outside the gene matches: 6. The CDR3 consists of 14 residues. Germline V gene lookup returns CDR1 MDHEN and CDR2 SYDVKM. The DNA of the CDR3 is TGTGCCAGCAACCCCCGCGGGAGCTCCTACGAGCAGTACTTC. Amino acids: CASNPRGSSYEQYF. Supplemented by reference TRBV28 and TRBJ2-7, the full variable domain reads DVKVTQSSRYLVKRTGEKVFLECVQDMDHENMFWYRQDPGLGLRLIYFSYDVKMKEKGDIPEGYSVSREKKERFSLILESASTNQTSMYLCASNPRGSSYEQYFGPGTRLTVT.